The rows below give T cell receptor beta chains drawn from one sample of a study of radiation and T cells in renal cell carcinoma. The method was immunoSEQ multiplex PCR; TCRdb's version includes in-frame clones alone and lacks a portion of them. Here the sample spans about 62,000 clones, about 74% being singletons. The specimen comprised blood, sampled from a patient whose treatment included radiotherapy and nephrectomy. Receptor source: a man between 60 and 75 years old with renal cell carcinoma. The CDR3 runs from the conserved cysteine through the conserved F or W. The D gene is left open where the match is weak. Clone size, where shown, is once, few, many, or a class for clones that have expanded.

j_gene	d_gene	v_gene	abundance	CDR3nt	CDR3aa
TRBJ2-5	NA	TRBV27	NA	TGTGCCAGCAGTTACAGGGGGGGAGAGACCCAGTACTTC	CASSYRGGETQYF
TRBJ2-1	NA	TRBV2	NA	TGTGCCAGCAGAGAACAGGGTCCCAATGAGCAGTTCTTC	CASREQGPNEQFF
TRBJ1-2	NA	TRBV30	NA	TGTGCCTGGGTCGATCCTAACGATGGCTACACCTTC	CAWVDPNDGYTF
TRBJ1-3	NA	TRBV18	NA	TGTGCCAGCTCACCACTTGTTGGGACCTCTGGAAACACCATATATTTT	CASSPLVGTSGNTIYF
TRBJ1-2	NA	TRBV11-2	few	TGTGCCAGCAGCTTAGAGAGAGGAGGCGGCTACACCTTC	CASSLERGGGYTF
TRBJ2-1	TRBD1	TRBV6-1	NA	TGTGCCAGCAGTGCATTGGGGGTGGACAGGGGGTACGATGAGCAGTTCTTC	CASSALGVDRGYDEQFF
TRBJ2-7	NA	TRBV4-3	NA	TGCGCCAGCAGCCAAGGTAGGGGGGTACCCTACGAGCAGTACTTC	CASSQGRGVPYEQYF
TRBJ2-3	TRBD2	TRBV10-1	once	TGCGCCAGCAGTGATCATAGCGGGGGGGACACAGATACGCAGTATTTT	CASSDHSGGDTDTQYF
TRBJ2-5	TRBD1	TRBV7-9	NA	TGTGCCAGCAGACGGGACAGTAGAGAGACCCAGTACTTC	CASRRDSRETQYF
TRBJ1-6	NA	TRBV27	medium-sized	TGTGCCAGCAGTTCTGAAGTTGATTCACCCCTCCACTTT	CASSSEVDSPLHF
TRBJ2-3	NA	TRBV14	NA	TGTGCCAGCAGCCCCCGGGCAGGGAAGACAGATACGCAGTATTTT	CASSPRAGKTDTQYF
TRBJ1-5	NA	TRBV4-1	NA	TGCGCCAGCAGCCACGCTAGGCTTCCGTCCGGGGGTAGGGCTAGCAATCAGCCCCAGCATTTT	CASSHARLPSGGRASNQPQHF
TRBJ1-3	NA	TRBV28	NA	TGTGCCAGCAGTCCTCACAGAAACACCATATATTTT	CASSPHRNTIYF
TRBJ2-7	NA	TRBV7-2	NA	TGTGCCAGCAGCTTACAGGTAACGGTTCTCTACGAGCAGTACTTC	CASSLQVTVLYEQYF
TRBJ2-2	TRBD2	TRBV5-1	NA	TGCGCCAGCAGCTTGGGACTAGCGGGAGGGCCCTCGAACACCGGGGAGCTGTTTTTT	CASSLGLAGGPSNTGELFF
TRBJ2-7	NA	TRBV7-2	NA	TGTGCCAGCAGCCAACATCGGGAGCAGTACTTC	CASSQHREQYF
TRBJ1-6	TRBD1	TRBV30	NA	TGTGCCTGGAGTTACCCCACAGGGGGAGGAAATTCACCCCTCCACTTT	CAWSYPTGGGNSPLHF